This T cell receptor beta chain comes out of a study of beta chain features in type 1 diabetes. Study observations and caveats: Compared to healthy donors, patients appeared to have naive, central memory and Treg TCRB repertoires that were more alike. Across all four CD4+ subsets, people with type 1 diabetes showed modestly shorter TCRB CDR3s. VDJ junctions sequenced from type 1 diabetes patients showed fewer insertions and more deletions.

This CDR3 spans 13 amino acids. Germline V CDR1 and CDR2: SGHTA, FQGNSA. The trim removed 2 bases at V and 6 bases at J, leaving 0 bases unmatched. Expressed TCRB transcripts were sequenced after all isolated RNA was converted to cDNA. Sequenced by immunoSEQ multiplex PCR; TCRdb stores in-frame clones only, minus some. The sample includes about 340,000 clones, around 9.3% seen only once; the top ten take 0.95% to 1.1%. This clone was counted only a few times. Antigen: not known. The sample carries other DNA sequences with the same CDR3. The chain employs TRBV7-2 and TRBJ1-5; 8 nucleotides match TRBD1. Sequenced input: central memory CD4+ T cells from blood. The clonotype was recovered from a man aged 25-45 years with type 1 diabetes. CDR3 residues: CASSLTGGQPQHF. The CDR3 nucleotides read TGTGCCAGCAGCTTAACAGGGGGTCAGCCCCAGCATTTT.